One T cell receptor beta chain is described in this entry. The CDR3 spans 16 residues. Deletions cut 2 bases from V and 6 bases from J, with 19 bases between. Germline CDR1 and CDR2: LNHDA and SQIVND (reference sequence). The method was immunoSEQ multiplex PCR; TCRdb's version includes in-frame clones alone and lacks a portion of them. The sample gives fewer than 200,000 clones, about four fifths of which show up once; less than 10% is in the top ten. Seattle-derived patients entered the study during active infection and were followed longitudinally. The sample is drawn from a study of blood T cell repertoires in COVID-19. Looking at the study overall: Nucleic acid was either cDNA or gDNA, and it came from T cells, B-cell-depleted T cells, or PBMCs.

The clonotype comes from a woman aged 70-85 years with COVID-19, enrolled during active disease. The chain couples TRBV19 to TRBJ1-2; D perhaps matches TRBD1 (6 bases). The sequenced sample was peripheral blood. CDR3 sequence reads: CASSIRALGQGNGYTF. The CDR3 nucleotides read TGTGCCAGTAGTATAAGAGCCCTGGGCCAGGGGAATGGCTACACCTTC.